These 15 T cell receptor beta chains came from one sample sequenced in a study of CD8+ T cells in alopecia areata. The treatment was: oral pan-JAK inhibitor, 5-10 mg twice daily. Sequencing templates came from extracted RNA that was reverse transcribed into cDNA. TCRdb keeps only in-frame clones here, not all; method: immunoSEQ multiplex PCR. The sample carries about 210,000 clones, about 50% recorded once. This material consisted of CD4+ T cells sorted from blood, taken at week 4, from a patient treated with tofacitinib. These receptors originate from a human donor with alopecia areata.

This clone showed up just a few times. The J gene is TRBJ2-1, the V gene TRBV7-2; the match to TRBD1 covers 8 bases. V dropped 1 base and J dropped 9; count of bases not matched to a gene: 14. The CDR3 has 17 residues. Germline V lookup: CDR1 SGHTA, CDR2 FQGNSA. CDR3 in DNA: TGTGCCAGCAGCTTAGAACCGGGACAGGCCTTACGAGGTGAGCAGTTCTTC. Residues: CASSLEPGQALRGEQFF.

This sequence joins TRBV30 and TRBJ2-7; D remains unclear. Germline V gene lookup returns CDR1 GTSNPN and CDR2 SVGIG (reference sequence). CDR3 length: 14 amino acids. V was shortened by 1 base and J by 3 bases, with 13 bases between the two germline ends. This CDR3 is CAWSGRFKVYEQYF. The CDR3 DNA reads as TGTGCCTGGAGTGGCCGGTTTAAGGTCTACGAGCAGTACTTC. The whole variable domain, filled in from reference TRBV30 and TRBJ2-7, reads SQTIHQWPATLVQPVGSPLSLECTVEGTSNPNLYWYRQAAGRGLQLLFYSVGIGQISSEVPQNLSASRPQDRQFILSSKKLLLSDSGFYLCAWSGRFKVYEQYFGPGTRLTVT.

In this sample, this clone turned up a few times. The rearrangement uses TRBV11-2 and TRBJ2-3; D is unclear. Germline V lookup: CDR1 SGHAT, CDR2 FQNNGV. The CDR3 is 11 residues long. V lost 6 bases and J 6 bases, leaving 7 bases between the germline ends. The DNA of the CDR3 is TGTGCCAGCAGTCCGCGGGATACGCAGTATTTT. Protein product: CASSPRDTQYF. The full variable domain, with the rest looked up from reference TRBV11-2 and TRBJ2-3, is EAGVAQSPRYKIIEKRQSVAFWCNPISGHATLYWYQQILGQGPKLLIQFQNNGVVDDSQLPKDRFSAERLKGVDSTLKIQPAKLEDSAVYLCASSPRDTQYFGPGTRLTVL.

The chain links TRBV30 to TRBJ2-1; D is ambiguous. V was trimmed by 0 bases and J by 8 bases, leaving 14 bases between them. Germline CDR1 GTSNPN, CDR2 SVGIG (reference sequence). The CDR3 is made up of 14 amino acids. CDR3 region: CAWSVLGLSYEQFF. CDR3 coding DNA: TGTGCCTGGAGTGTTTTGGGGTTATCCTATGAGCAGTTCTTC. The full variable domain, in which reference TRBV30 and TRBJ2-1 provide the parts outside the CDR3, is SQTIHQWPATLVQPVGSPLSLECTVEGTSNPNLYWYRQAAGRGLQLLFYSVGIGQISSEVPQNLSASRPQDRQFILSSKKLLLSDSGFYLCAWSVLGLSYEQFFGPGTRLTVL.

This clone came up many times. The chain is built from TRBV2 and TRBJ2-2, with 9 bases identical to TRBD2. The CDR3 loop spans 15 amino acids. With V trimmed by 6 bases and J by 4 bases, 6 bases remained unmatched. The germline V gene encodes CDR1 SNHLY and CDR2 FYNNEI. The CDR3 DNA is TGTGCCAGCAGCCTGACTAGCGGATTCACCGGGGAGCTGTTTTTT. Translating it yields CASSLTSGFTGELFF.

The V call is TRBV29-1, the J call TRBJ2-7; TRBD1 matches at 8 bases. This CDR3 is built from 12 residues. V shed 7 bases, J shed 6 bases, and the junction held 8 bases outside the gene matches. CDR1 and CDR2 (germline): SQVTM, ANQGSEA. The CDR3 nucleotides are TGCAGCGGGTTCGATACAGGGGGCGAGCAGTACTTC. This gives the protein CSGFDTGGEQYF.

This clone was observed a few times. The chain couples TRBV28 to TRBJ2-5; TRBD1 or TRBD2 may be the D gene (5 bases each). Germline values: CDR1 MDHEN, CDR2 SYDVKM. Trimming left V 6 bases short and J 7 bases short, with 15 bases between. The CDR3 totals 13 residues. The CDR3 protein is CASRGTVRGTQYF. As DNA, the CDR3 is TGTGCCAGCAGGGGGACGGTCCGGGGGACCCAGTACTTC. Full variable domain (rest looked up from reference TRBV28 and TRBJ2-5): DVKVTQSSRYLVKRTGEKVFLECVQDMDHENMFWYRQDPGLGLRLIYFSYDVKMKEKGDIPEGYSVSREKKERFSLILESASTNQTSMYLCASRGTVRGTQYFGPGTRLLVL.

Only a few counts were recorded for this clone. This CDR3 is also generated by other DNA sequences in the sample. The genes are TRBV29-1 and TRBJ1-1; possibly TRBD1 for D (5 bases). Germline V gene lookup returns CDR1 SQVTM and CDR2 ANQGSEA. CDR3 size: 13 residues. V gave up 6 bases and J gave up 0 bases, with 11 bases separating them. The CDR3 loop is CSVKGRMNTEAFF. The CDR3 DNA reads TGCAGCGTGAAGGGACGAATGAACACTGAAGCTTTCTTT.

The chain carries TRBV5-1 and TRBJ2-1; D remains unclear. This CDR3 has 17 residues. Trimming shortened V by 5 bases and J by 0 bases, and 18 bases separated the two germline ends. Germline V gene data show CDR1 as SGHRS and CDR2 as YFSETQ. The CDR3 region is CASSPGDRSSSYNEQFF. The CDR3 DNA is TGCGCCAGCAGTCCAGGTGACCGATCCAGCTCCTACAATGAGCAGTTCTTC. The full variable domain, its missing parts supplied by reference TRBV5-1 and TRBJ2-1, is KAGVTQTPRYLIKTRGQQVTLSCSPISGHRSVSWYQQTPGQGLQFLFEYFSETQRNKGNFPGRFSGRQFSNSRSEMNVSTLELGDSALYLCASSPGDRSSSYNEQFFGPGTRLTVL.

This clone came up a few times. The chain joins TRBV7-3 to TRBJ2-1, with TRBD1 matching over 10 bases. The CDR3 runs to 14 residues. Per germline, CDR1 SGHTA and CDR2 FQGTGA. V lost 5 bases and J lost 9; bases outside the gene matches: 7. The CDR3 DNA reads TGTGCCAGCAGCCAACGGGACAGGGGAACTGAGCAGTTCTTC. Encoded protein: CASSQRDRGTEQFF.

The chain carries TRBV5-4 and TRBJ2-1; D remains ambiguous. Germline-derived CDR1 and CDR2 are SGHNT and YYREEE (reference sequence). Trimming stripped 4 bases from V and 9 bases from J, with 14 bases between. The CDR3 has 13 amino acids. DNA of the CDR3: TGTGCCAGCAGCAAGGGCCCTACGGGTGAGCAGTTCTTC. Translation gives CASSKGPTGEQFF.

The rearrangement uses TRBV29-1 and TRBJ2-1, with 7 bases lining up with TRBD1. V was pared by 5 bases and J by 1 base, with 5 bases of the junction left unmatched. Germline-derived CDR1 and CDR2 are SQVTM and ANQGSEA. This CDR3 spans 14 amino acids. This chain's CDR3 is CSVPDRVSYNEQFF. Written as DNA, the CDR3 is TGCAGCGTTCCCGACAGGGTGTCCTACAATGAGCAGTTCTTC.

The rearrangement links TRBV5-1 to TRBJ2-2; 8 positions agree with TRBD2. The CDR3 spans 15 residues. Germline CDR1 reads SGHRS; CDR2 reads YFSETQ. V was pared by 8 bases and J by 4 bases, with 10 bases of the junction left unmatched. The DNA for the CDR3 is TGCGCCAGTACCCCGGGAGGGGCGGTCACCGGGGAGCTGTTTTTT. It yields the protein CASTPGGAVTGELFF.

In this sample, this clone turned up a few times. The chain uses TRBV7-9 and TRBJ2-1, with D possibly being TRBD2 (6 bases). This CDR3 has 17 residues. The V and J ends lost 5 bases and 2 bases respectively, with 19 bases between them. Germline lookup yields CDR1 SEHNR and CDR2 FQNEAQ (reference sequence). The CDR3, as DNA: TGTGCCAGCAGCCCCGGCAGGGCGGGGCGGGCCTACAATGAGCAGTTCTTC. It translates to CASSPGRAGRAYNEQFF.

This clone was seen a handful of times. This sequence joins TRBV29-1 and TRBJ1-1; unclear D gene. Trimming stripped 8 bases from V and 4 bases from J, with 20 bases between. The germline CDR1 and CDR2 sequences are SQVTM and ANQGSEA. The CDR3 runs to 14 residues. The CDR3 here is CSFVVRVGSTEAFF. For the CDR3, the DNA is TGCAGCTTTGTAGTGCGGGTGGGGAGCACTGAAGCTTTCTTT.